This is a list of T cell receptor beta chains from one sample in a study of beta chain features in type 1 diabetes. The data were produced by immunoSEQ multiplex PCR, yet TCRdb's version contains in-frame clones alone and is incomplete. The sample consists of 970,000 or so clones, roughly 15% of them appearing once. Input material: naive CD4+ T cells from blood. The source is a woman under 30 in good health. CDR3s include the opening cysteine and the closing phenylalanine or tryptophan. A D gene is named only where the DNA matches it firmly. Clone size is shown for a subset of rows, as once, few, many or a class of expanded clone.

D: TRBD1; size: few; V: TRBV18; J: TRBJ2-3; CDR3: CASSPRAGTEKADTQYF; DNA: TGTGCCAGCTCACCACGGGCCGGGACAGAAAAGGCAGATACGCAGTATTTT
D: -; size: -; V: TRBV28; J: TRBJ2-7; CDR3: CASRQGISYEQYF; DNA: TGTGCCAGCAGACAGGGTATCTCCTACGAGCAGTACTTC
D: -; size: few; V: TRBV27; J: TRBJ2-7; CDR3: CASSLKLAFTYEQYF; DNA: TGTGCCAGCAGTTTAAAGCTAGCGTTTACTTACGAGCAGTACTTC
D: -; size: few; V: TRBV9; J: TRBJ2-7; CDR3: CASSVAAGQVPIHEQYF; DNA: TGTGCCAGCAGCGTAGCTGCAGGGCAGGTGCCAATTCACGAGCAGTACTTC
D: -; size: -; V: TRBV7-9; J: TRBJ2-2; CDR3: CASSPTGNRYAGELFF; DNA: TGTGCCAGCAGCCCAACAGGCAATCGGTACGCCGGGGAGCTGTTTTTT
D: TRBD1; size: few; V: TRBV6-5; J: TRBJ1-5; CDR3: CASSYPGTGGVQPQHF; DNA: TGTGCCAGCAGTTATCCCGGGACAGGGGGCGTTCAGCCCCAGCATTTT
D: -; size: -; V: TRBV21-1; J: TRBJ2-1; CDR3: CASSSGAAALHNEQFF; DNA: TGTGCCAGCAGCTCTGGTGCGGCAGCCCTACACAATGAGCAGTTCTTC
D: -; size: few; V: TRBV28; J: TRBJ2-1; CDR3: CASSFLSVRSYNEQFF; DNA: TGTGCCAGCAGTTTTTTGTCGGTTAGGTCCTACAATGAGCAGTTCTTC
D: TRBD2; size: few; V: TRBV9; J: TRBJ2-5; CDR3: CASSVGLAGGIWETQYF; DNA: TGTGCCAGCAGCGTAGGACTAGCGGGAGGAATTTGGGAGACCCAGTACTTC
D: -; size: few; V: TRBV20-1; J: TRBJ2-1; CDR3: CSAVYNEQFF; DNA: TGCAGTGCCGTGTACAATGAGCAGTTCTTC
D: TRBD2; size: -; V: TRBV11-2; J: TRBJ2-3; CDR3: CASSKSGSHTDTQYF; DNA: TGTGCCAGCAGTAAAAGCGGGAGCCACACAGATACGCAGTATTTT
D: -; size: few; V: TRBV19; J: TRBJ1-2; CDR3: CASRRDGPKYGYTF; DNA: TGTGCCAGTAGAAGAGACGGGCCAAAGTATGGCTACACCTTC
D: -; size: -; V: TRBV6-5; J: TRBJ2-7; CDR3: CASSYYAIGSYEQYF; DNA: TGTGCCAGCAGTTACTATGCCATAGGATCCTACGAGCAGTACTTC
D: -; size: few; V: TRBV9; J: TRBJ2-7; CDR3: CASSVDPGGTYEQYF; DNA: TGTGCCAGCAGCGTAGACCCAGGGGGGACCTACGAGCAGTACTTC
D: TRBD1; size: -; V: TRBV7-2; J: TRBJ2-7; CDR3: CASSAPGQGYEQYF; DNA: TGTGCCAGCAGCGCACCGGGACAGGGTTACGAGCAGTACTTC
D: -; size: -; V: TRBV6-6; J: TRBJ2-2; CDR3: CASMAGNTGELFF; DNA: TGTGCCAGCATGGCGGGAAACACCGGGGAGCTGTTTTTT
D: TRBD2; size: -; V: TRBV18; J: TRBJ2-1; CDR3: CASSPSGLAGGSYNEQFF; DNA: TGTGCCAGCTCACCATCGGGACTAGCGGGGGGCTCCTACAATGAGCAGTTCTTC
D: TRBD1; size: -; V: TRBV7-9; J: TRBJ2-7; CDR3: CASSLIYLSRDSEQYF; DNA: TGTGCCAGCAGCTTAATTTATCTCTCCAGGGACAGCGAGCAGTACTTC
D: -; size: few; V: TRBV5-1; J: TRBJ2-3; CDR3: CASSLRQGLDTQYF; DNA: TGCGCCAGCAGCTTGAGGCAGGGGTTGGATACGCAGTATTTT
D: -; size: -; V: TRBV7-3; J: TRBJ2-5; CDR3: CASSLNGFGETQYF; DNA: TGTGCCAGCAGCTTAAACGGGTTTGGGGAGACCCAGTACTTC
D: TRBD2; size: few; V: TRBV4-3; J: TRBJ2-1; CDR3: CASSQAGGRSYNEQFF; DNA: TGCGCCAGCAGCCAAGCAGGCGGGAGGAGCTACAATGAGCAGTTCTTC
D: -; size: few; V: TRBV2; J: TRBJ1-5; CDR3: CASSEVSQPQHF; DNA: TGTGCCAGCAGTGAGGTCAGTCAGCCCCAGCATTTT
D: -; size: few; V: TRBV9; J: TRBJ2-5; CDR3: CASSVASTSPKETQYF; DNA: TGTGCCAGCAGCGTAGCTAGCACTTCGCCCAAAGAGACCCAGTACTTC
D: -; size: -; V: TRBV19; J: TRBJ2-2; CDR3: CASKRGHVGAGELFF; DNA: TGTGCCAGTAAAAGGGGCCATGTGGGCGCCGGGGAGCTGTTTTTT
D: -; size: few; V: TRBV10-3; J: TRBJ2-2; CDR3: CAIRTTRLNTGELFF; DNA: TGTGCCATCAGGACCACTAGGTTAAACACCGGGGAGCTGTTTTTT
D: -; size: -; V: TRBV11-2; J: TRBJ2-7; CDR3: CASSLDGGFEQYF; DNA: TGTGCCAGCAGCTTAGATGGGGGTTTCGAGCAGTACTTC
D: -; size: -; V: TRBV25-1; J: TRBJ2-7; CDR3: CASSVSHGSYEQYF; DNA: TGTGCCAGCAGTGTTTCACATGGAAGTTACGAGCAGTACTTC
D: TRBD1; size: -; V: TRBV9; J: TRBJ1-1; CDR3: CASSGTGVTEAFF; DNA: TGTGCCAGCAGCGGGACAGGGGTTACTGAAGCTTTCTTT
D: -; size: -; V: TRBV5-6; J: TRBJ2-7; CDR3: CASSLVRTVYHKGVGEQYF; DNA: TGTGCCAGCAGCTTGGTCCGGACAGTCTATCACAAGGGTGTCGGCGAGCAGTACTTC
D: TRBD1; size: few; V: TRBV7-2; J: TRBJ1-5; CDR3: CASSLGTGKPQHF; DNA: TGTGCCAGCAGCCTCGGGACAGGGAAGCCCCAGCATTTT
D: -; size: -; V: TRBV27; J: TRBJ2-2; CDR3: CASSFGAGELFF; DNA: TGTGCCAGCAGTTTTGGTGCCGGGGAGCTGTTTTTT
D: -; size: few; V: TRBV7-2; J: TRBJ2-5; CDR3: CASSFPPGRPQETQYF; DNA: TGTGCCAGCAGCTTCCCTCCAGGGAGGCCCCAAGAGACCCAGTACTTC
D: -; size: -; V: TRBV28; J: TRBJ2-3; CDR3: CASSLASRSTDTQYF; DNA: TGTGCCAGCAGTTTAGCATCCAGGAGCACAGATACGCAGTATTTT
D: -; size: -; V: TRBV5-1; J: TRBJ2-3; CDR3: CASGGRSTDTQYF; DNA: TGCGCCAGTGGGGGGAGGAGCACAGATACGCAGTATTTT
D: -; size: -; V: TRBV4-3; J: TRBJ2-7; CDR3: CASSQVVGLQQYF; DNA: TGCGCCAGCAGCCAAGTCGTGGGGCTACAGCAGTACTTC
D: -; size: -; V: TRBV2; J: TRBJ2-1; CDR3: CASSEAPGGYNEQFF; DNA: TGTGCCAGCAGTGAGGCCCCCGGCGGATACAATGAGCAGTTCTTC
D: -; size: few; V: TRBV28; J: TRBJ2-3; CDR3: CASSQPKRTDTQYF; DNA: TGTGCCAGCAGTCAACCGAAACGCACAGATACGCAGTATTTT